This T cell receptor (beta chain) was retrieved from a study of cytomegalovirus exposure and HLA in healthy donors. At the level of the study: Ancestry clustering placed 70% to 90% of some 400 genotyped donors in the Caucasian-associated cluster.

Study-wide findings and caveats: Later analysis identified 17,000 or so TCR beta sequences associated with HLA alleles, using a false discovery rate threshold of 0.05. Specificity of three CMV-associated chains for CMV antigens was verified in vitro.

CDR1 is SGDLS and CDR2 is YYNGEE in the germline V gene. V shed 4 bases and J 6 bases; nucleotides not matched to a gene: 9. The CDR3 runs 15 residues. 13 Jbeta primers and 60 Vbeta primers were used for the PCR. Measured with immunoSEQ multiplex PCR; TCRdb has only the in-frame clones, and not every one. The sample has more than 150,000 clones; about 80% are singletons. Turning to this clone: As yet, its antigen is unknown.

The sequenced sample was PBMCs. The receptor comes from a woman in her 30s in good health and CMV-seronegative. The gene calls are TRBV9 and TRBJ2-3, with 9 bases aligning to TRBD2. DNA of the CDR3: TGTGCCAGCAGCAAAGGGACTAGCCATTATGATACGCAGTATTTT. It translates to CASSKGTSHYDTQYF.